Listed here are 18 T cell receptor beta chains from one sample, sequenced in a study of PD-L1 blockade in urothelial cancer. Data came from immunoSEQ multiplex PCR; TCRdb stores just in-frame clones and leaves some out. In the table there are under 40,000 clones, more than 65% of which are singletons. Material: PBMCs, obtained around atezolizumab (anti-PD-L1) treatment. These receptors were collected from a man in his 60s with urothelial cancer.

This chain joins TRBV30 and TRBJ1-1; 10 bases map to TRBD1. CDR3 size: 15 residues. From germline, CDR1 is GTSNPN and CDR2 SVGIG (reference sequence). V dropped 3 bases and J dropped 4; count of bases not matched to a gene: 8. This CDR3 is CAWRPGQGSGTEAFF. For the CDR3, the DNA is TGTGCCTGGAGGCCGGGACAGGGGTCTGGCACTGAAGCTTTCTTT.

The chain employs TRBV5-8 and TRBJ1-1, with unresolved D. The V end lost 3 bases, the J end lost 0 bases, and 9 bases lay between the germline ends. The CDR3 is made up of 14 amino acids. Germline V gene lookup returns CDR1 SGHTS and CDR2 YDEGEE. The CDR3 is CASSWERVNTEAFF. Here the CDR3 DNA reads TGTGCCAGCAGCTGGGAGAGGGTGAACACTGAAGCTTTCTTT.

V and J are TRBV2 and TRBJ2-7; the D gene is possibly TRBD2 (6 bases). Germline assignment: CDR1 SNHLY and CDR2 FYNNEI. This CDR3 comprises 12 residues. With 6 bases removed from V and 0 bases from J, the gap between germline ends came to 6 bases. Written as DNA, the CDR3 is TGTGCCAGCAGGGACTACTCCTACGAGCAGTACTTC. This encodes CASRDYSYEQYF.

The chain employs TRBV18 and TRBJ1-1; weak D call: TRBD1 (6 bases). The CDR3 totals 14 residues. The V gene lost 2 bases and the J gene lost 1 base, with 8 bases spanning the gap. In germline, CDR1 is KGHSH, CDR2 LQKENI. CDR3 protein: CASSPNRANTEAFF. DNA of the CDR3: TGTGCCAGCTCACCAAACAGGGCGAACACTGAAGCTTTCTTT.

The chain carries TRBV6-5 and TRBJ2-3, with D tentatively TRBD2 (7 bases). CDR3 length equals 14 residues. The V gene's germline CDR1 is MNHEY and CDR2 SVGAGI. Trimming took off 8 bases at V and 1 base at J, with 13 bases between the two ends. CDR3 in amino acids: CASRGARGTDTQYF. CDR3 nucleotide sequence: TGTGCCAGCCGGGGGGCCCGAGGCACAGATACGCAGTATTTT.

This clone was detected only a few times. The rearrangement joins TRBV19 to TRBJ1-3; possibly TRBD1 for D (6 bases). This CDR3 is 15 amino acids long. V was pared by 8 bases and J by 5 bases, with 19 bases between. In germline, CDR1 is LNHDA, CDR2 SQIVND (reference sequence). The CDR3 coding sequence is TGTGCCAGTGAACTGGGGGCTTCGGGGAGAAACACCATATATTTT. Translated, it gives CASELGASGRNTIYF.

The chain's CDR3 is CASSKAPHRGPNPNEQFF. CDR3 nucleotides: TGTGCCAGCAGCAAAGCTCCTCACAGGGGGCCGAACCCAAATGAGCAGTTCTTC. This chain connects TRBV21-1 to TRBJ2-1; TRBD1 is taken as the D call from the table, unchecked against the DNA. TRBV21-1 is termed a pseudogene. The CDR3 loop spans 18 amino acids.

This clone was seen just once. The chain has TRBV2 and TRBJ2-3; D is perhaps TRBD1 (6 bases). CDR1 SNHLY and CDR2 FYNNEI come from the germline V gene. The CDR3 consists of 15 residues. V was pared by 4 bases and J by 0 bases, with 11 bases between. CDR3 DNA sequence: TGTGCCAGCAGTGCTGGGACAAGCAGCACAGATACGCAGTATTTT. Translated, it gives CASSAGTSSTDTQYF.

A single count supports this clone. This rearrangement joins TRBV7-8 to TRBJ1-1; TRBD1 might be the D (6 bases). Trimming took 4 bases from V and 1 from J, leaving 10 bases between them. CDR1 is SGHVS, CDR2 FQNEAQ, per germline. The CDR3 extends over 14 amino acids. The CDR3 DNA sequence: TGTGCCAGCAGCTCCCAAGGGGGGAACACTGAAGCTTTCTTT. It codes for CASSSQGGNTEAFF.

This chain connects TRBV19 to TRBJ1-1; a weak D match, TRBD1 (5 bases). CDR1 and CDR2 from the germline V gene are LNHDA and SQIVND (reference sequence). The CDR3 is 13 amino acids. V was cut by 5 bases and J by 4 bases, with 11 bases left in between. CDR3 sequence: CASSPTAGTEAFF. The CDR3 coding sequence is TGTGCCAGTAGTCCGACAGCCGGCACTGAAGCTTTCTTT.

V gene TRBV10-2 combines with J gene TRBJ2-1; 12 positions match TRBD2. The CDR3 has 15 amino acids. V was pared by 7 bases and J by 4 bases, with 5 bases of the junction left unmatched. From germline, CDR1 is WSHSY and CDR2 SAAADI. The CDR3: CASTALAGGYNEQFF. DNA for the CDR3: TGCGCCAGCACCGCTCTAGCGGGGGGGTACAATGAGCAGTTCTTC.

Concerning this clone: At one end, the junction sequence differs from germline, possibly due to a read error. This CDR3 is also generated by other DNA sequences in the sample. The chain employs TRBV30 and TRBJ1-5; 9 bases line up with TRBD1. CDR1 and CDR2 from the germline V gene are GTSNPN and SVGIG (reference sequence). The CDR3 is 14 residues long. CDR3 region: CAWSIKDRGQPQHF. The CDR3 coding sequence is TGTGCCTGGAGCATTAAGGACAGGGGTCAGCCTCAGCATTTT.

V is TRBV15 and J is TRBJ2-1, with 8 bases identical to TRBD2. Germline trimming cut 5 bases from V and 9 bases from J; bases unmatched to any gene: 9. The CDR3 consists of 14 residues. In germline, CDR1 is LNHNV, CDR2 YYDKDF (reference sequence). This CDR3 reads CATSPGGSWGEQFF. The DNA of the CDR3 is TGTGCCACCAGCCCGGGGGGGAGTTGGGGTGAGCAGTTCTTC.

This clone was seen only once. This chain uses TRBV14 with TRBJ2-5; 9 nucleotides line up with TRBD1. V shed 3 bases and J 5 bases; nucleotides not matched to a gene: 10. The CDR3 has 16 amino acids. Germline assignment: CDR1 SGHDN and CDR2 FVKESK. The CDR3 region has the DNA TGTGCCAGCAGCCAGCCCCGGACAGGGGTTGGTGAGACCCAGTACTTC. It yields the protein CASSQPRTGVGETQYF.

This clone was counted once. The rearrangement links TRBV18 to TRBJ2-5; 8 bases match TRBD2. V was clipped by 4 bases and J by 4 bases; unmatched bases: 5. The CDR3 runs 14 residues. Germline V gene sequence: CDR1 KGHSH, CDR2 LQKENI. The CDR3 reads CASSLAGMAETQYF. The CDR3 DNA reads TGTGCCAGCTCACTAGCGGGGATGGCAGAGACCCAGTACTTC.

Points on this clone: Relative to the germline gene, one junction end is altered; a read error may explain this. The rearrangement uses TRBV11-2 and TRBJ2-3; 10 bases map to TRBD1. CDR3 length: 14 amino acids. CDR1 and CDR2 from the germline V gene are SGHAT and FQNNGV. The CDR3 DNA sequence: TGTGCCAGCAGCCTAGACAGGGGGCCAGATACGCAGTATTTT. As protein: CASSLDRGPDTQYF. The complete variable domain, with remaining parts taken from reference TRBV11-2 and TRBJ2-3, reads EAGVAQSPRYKIIEKRQSVAFWCNPISGHATLYWYQQILGQGPKLLIQFQNNGVVDDSQLPKDRFSAERLKGVDSTLKIQPAKLEDSAVYLCASSLDRGPDTQYFGPGTRLTVL.

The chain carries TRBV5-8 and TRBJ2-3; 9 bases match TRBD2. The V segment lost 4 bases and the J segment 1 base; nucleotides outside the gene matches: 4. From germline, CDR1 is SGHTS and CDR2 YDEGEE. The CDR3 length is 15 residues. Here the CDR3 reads CASSSSGGRTDTQYF. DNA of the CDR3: TGTGCCAGCAGCAGTAGCGGGGGACGCACAGATACGCAGTATTTT.

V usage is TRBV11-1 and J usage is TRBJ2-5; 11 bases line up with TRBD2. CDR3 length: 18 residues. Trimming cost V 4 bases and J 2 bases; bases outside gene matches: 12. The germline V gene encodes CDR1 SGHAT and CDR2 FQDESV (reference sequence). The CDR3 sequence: CASSSDLLAGARQETQYF. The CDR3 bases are TGTGCCAGCAGCTCAGACCTACTAGCGGGAGCGCGGCAAGAGACCCAGTACTTC.